This T cell receptor (beta chain) was retrieved from a study of shared clonotypes between healthy human individuals. Looking at the study overall: The composition of the donors was a couple of women and a few men aged 18 to 49. Study-wide points: Few donors limited the genetic and exposure-history diversity represented.

As regards this clone: Its antigen remains unknown.

Assay used: immunoSEQ multiplex PCR; TCRdb lists only in-frame clones, some missing. The sample shows over a million clones, around 76% of them seen only once. All donors were healthy HIV-negative adults lacking recent acute infections or vaccinations. The V gene end was trimmed by 5 bases and the J gene end by 5 bases; junction bases not matched to a gene: 6. The CDR3 is made up of 13 amino acids. Germline V gene lookup returns CDR1 SQVTM and CDR2 ANQGSEA. Sequenced input: memory CD4+ T cells sorted from blood. Subset described: CD45RA-negative fraction. The origin of this receptor is a man younger than 30 in good health. This rearrangement joins TRBV29-1 to TRBJ1-1; 9 positions agree with TRBD1. The CDR3 protein is CSVRRQGETEAFF. The CDR3 coding sequence is TGCAGCGTTCGACGACAGGGGGAAACTGAAGCTTTCTTT.